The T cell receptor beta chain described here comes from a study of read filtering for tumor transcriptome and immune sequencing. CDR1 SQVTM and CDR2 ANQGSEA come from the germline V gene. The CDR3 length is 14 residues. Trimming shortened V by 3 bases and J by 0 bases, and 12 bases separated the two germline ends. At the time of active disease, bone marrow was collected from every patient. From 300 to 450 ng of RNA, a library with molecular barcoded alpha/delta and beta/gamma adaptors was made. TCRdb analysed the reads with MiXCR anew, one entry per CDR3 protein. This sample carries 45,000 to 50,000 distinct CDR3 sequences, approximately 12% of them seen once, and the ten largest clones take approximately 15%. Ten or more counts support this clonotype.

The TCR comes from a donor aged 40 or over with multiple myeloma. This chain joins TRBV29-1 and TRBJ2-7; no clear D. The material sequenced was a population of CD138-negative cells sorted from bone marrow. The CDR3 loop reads CSVDSVVCSYEQYF. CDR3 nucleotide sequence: TGCAGCGTTGATTCGGTAGTATGCTCCTACGAGCAGTACTTC.